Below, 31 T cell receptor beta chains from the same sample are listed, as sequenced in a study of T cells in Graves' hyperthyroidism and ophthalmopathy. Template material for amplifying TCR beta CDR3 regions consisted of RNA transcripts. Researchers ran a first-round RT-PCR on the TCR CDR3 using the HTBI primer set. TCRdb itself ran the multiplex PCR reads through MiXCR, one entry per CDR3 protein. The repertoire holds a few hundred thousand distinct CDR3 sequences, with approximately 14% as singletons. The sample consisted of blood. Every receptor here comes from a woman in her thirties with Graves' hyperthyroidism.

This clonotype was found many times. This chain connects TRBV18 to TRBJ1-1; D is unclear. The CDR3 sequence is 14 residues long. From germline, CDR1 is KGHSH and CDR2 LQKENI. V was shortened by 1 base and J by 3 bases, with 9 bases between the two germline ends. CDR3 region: CASSPRGMDTEAFF. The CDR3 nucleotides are TGTGCCAGCTCACCACGAGGGATGGACACTGAAGCTTTCTTT.

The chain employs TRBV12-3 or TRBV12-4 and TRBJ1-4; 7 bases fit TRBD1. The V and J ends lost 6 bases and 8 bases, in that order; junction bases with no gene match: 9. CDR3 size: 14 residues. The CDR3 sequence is CASSDRTGVEKLFF. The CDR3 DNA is TGTGCCAGCAGCGACCGGACAGGCGTGGAAAAACTGTTTTTT.

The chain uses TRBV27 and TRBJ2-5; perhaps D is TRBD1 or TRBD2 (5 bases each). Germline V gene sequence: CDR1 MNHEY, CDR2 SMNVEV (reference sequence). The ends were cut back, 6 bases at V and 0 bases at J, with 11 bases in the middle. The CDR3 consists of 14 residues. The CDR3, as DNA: TGTGCCAGCAGCCCTGGGACCTACCAAGAGACCCAGTACTTC. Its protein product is CASSPGTYQETQYF.

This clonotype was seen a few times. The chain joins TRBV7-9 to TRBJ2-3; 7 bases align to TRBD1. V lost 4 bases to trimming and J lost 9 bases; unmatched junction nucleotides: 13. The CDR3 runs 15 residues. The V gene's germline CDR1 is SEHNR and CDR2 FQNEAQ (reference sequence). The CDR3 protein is CASSSGGGWIGTQYF. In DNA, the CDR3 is TGTGCCAGCAGCTCAGGGGGTGGATGGATAGGCACGCAGTATTTT.

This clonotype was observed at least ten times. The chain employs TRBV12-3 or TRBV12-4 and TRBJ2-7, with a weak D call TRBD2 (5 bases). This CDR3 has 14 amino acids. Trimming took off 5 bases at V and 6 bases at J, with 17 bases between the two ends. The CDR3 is CASSPQRKYIEQYF. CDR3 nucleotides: TGTGCCAGCAGTCCCCAGCGGAAATACATCGAGCAGTACTTC.

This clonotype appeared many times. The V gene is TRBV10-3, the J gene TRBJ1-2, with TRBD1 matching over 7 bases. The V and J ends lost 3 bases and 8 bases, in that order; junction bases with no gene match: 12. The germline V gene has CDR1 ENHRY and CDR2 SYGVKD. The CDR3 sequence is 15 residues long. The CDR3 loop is CAISEVTGHSSGYTF. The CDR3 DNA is TGTGCCATCAGTGAAGTGACAGGGCATTCATCCGGCTACACCTTC.

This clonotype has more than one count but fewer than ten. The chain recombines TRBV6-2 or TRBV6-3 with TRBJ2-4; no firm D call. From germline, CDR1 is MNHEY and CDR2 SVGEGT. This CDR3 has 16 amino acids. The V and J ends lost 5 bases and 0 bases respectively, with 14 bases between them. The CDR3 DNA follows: TGTGCCAGCAGTACGGCAGGAAACCTAGCCAAAAACATTCAGTACTTC. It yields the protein CASSTAGNLAKNIQYF.

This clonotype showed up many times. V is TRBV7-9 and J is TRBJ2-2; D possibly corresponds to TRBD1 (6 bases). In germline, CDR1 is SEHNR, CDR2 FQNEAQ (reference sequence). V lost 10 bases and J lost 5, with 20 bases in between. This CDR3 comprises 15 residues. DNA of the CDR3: TGTGCCACCACCCGCCCCCAAGGGGGTACCGGGGAGCTGTTTTTT. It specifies CATTRPQGGTGELFF.

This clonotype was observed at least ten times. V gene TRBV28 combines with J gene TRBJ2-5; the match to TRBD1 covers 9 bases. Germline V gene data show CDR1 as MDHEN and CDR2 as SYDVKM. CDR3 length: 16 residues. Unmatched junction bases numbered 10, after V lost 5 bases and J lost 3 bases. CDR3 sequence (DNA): TGTGCCAGCAGTCCCCACAGGACAGGGGATAAAGAGACCCAGTACTTC. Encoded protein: CASSPHRTGDKETQYF.

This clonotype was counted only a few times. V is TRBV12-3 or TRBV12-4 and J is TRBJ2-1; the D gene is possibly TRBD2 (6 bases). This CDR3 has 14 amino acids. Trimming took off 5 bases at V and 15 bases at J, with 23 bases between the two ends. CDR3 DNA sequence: TGTGCCAGCAGTCCGCCCGGGACTTTAATGAAGCGGTTCTTC. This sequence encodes CASSPPGTLMKRFF.

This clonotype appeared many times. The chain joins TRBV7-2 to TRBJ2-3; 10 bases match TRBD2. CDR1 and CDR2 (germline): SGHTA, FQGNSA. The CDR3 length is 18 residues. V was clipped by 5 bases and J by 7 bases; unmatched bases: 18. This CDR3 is CASSALRSAGGIPHTQYF. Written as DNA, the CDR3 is TGTGCCAGCAGCGCGCTAAGATCAGCGGGAGGGATTCCGCATACGCAGTATTTT. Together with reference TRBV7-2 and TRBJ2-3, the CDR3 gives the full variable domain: GAGVSQSPSNKVTEKGKDVELRCDPISGHTALYWYRQSLGQGLEFLIYFQGNSAPDKSGLPSDRFSAERTGGSVSTLTIQRTQQEDSAVYLCASSALRSAGGIPHTQYFGPGTRLTVL.

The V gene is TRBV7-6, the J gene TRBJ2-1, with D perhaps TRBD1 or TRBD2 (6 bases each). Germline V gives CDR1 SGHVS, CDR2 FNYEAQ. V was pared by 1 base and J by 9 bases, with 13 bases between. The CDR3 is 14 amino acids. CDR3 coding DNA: TGTGCCAGCAGCTTAGGACTAGAGGGGGGTGAGCAGTTCTTC. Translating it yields CASSLGLEGGEQFF.

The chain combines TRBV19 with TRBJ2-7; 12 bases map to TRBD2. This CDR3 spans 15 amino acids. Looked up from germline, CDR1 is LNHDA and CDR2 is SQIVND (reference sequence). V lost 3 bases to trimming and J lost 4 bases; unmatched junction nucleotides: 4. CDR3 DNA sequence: TGTGCCAGTAGTATGACTAGCGGGAGTTGGTACGAGCAGTACTTC. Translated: CASSMTSGSWYEQYF.

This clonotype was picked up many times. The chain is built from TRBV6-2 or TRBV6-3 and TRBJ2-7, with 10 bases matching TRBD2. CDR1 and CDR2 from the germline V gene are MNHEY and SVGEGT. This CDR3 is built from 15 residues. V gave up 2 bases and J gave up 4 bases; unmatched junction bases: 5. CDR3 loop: CASSYRSSGSYEQYF. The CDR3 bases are TGTGCCAGCAGTTACCGGTCTAGCGGGAGTTACGAGCAGTACTTC.

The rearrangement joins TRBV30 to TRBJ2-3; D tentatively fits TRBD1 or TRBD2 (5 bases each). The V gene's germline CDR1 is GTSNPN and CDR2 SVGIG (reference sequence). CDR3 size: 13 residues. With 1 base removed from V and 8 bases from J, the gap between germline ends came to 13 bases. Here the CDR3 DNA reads TGTGCCTGGAGTGACCTAAGTGGGGGTACGCAGTATTTT. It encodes CAWSDLSGGTQYF.

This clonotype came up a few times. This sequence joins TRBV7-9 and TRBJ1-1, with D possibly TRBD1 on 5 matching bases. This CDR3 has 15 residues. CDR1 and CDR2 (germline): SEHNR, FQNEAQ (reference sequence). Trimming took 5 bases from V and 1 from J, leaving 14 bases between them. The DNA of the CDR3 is TGTGCCAGCAGCGGGGTGGGCAGGGAGAACACTGAAGCTTTCTTT. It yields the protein CASSGVGRENTEAFF.

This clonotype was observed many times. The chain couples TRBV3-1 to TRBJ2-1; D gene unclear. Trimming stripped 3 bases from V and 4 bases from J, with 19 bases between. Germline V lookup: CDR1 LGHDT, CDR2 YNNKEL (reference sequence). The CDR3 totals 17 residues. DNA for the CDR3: TGTGCCAGCAGCCAGGTCTTCGGCGGCTCCAATTACAATGAGCAGTTCTTC. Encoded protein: CASSQVFGGSNYNEQFF.

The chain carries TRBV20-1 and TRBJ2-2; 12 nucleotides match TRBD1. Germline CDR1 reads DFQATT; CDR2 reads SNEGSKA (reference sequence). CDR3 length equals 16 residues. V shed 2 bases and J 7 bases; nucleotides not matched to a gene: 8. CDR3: CSARRTGTGGGGELFF. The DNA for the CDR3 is TGCAGTGCTAGAAGAACCGGGACAGGGGGCGGCGGGGAGCTGTTTTTT.

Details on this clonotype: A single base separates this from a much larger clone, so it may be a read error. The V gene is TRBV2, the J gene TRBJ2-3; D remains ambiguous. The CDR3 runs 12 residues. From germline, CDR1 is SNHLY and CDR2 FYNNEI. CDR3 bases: TGTCCCAGCAGTGAATGGGTAGATACGCAGTATTTT. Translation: CPSSEWVDTQYF.

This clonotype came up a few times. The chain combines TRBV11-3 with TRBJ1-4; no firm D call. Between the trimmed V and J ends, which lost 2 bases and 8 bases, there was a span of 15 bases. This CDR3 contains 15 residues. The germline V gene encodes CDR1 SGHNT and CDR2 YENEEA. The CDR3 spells CASSLNPNGAEKLFF. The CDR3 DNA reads TGTGCCAGCAGCTTAAATCCAAACGGCGCGGAAAAACTGTTTTTT.

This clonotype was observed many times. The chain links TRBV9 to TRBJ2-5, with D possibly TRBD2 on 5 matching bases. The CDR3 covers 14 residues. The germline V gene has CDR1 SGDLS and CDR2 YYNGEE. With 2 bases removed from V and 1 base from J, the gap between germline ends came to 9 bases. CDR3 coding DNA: TGTGCCAGCAGCGTGACTGGGAGCCAAGAGACCCAGTACTTC. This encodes CASSVTGSQETQYF.

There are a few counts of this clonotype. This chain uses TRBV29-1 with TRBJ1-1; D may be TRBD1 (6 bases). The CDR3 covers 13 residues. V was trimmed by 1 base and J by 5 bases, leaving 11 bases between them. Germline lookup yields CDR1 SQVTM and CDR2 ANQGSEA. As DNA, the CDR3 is TGCAGCGTTGAAGCTCCAGGGGAGACTGAAGCTTTCTTT. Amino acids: CSVEAPGETEAFF.

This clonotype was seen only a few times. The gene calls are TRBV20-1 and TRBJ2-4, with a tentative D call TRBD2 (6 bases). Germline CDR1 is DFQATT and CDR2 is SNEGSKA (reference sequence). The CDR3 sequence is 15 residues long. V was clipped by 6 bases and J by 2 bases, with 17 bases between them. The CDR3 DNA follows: TGCAGTGCCCCCTTGGGGGGTCTAACCAAAAACATTCAGTACTTC. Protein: CSAPLGGLTKNIQYF.

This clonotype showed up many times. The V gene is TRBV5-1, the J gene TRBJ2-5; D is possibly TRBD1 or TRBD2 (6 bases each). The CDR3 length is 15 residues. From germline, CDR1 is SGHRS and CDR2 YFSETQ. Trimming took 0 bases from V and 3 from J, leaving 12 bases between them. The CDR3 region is CASSLDGGGEETQYF. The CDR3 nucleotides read TGCGCCAGCAGCTTGGACGGGGGCGGGGAAGAGACCCAGTACTTC.

The CDR3 sequence is CASSQVPGTGWTDTQYF. Here the CDR3 DNA reads TGCGCCAGCAGCCAAGTCCCCGGGACAGGGTGGACAGATACGCAGTATTTT. The genes are TRBV4-1 and TRBJ2-3, with TRBD1 matching 9 bases. V shed 1 base and J 3 bases; nucleotides not matched to a gene: 8. This CDR3 comprises 17 residues. The germline V gene has CDR1 MGHRA and CDR2 YSYEKL.

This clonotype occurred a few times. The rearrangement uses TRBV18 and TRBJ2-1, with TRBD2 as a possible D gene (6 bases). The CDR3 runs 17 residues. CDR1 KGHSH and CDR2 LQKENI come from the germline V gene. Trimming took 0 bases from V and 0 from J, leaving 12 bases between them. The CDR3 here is CASSPPGGASSYNEQFF. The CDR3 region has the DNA TGTGCCAGCTCACCACCCGGCGGGGCGAGCTCCTACAATGAGCAGTTCTTC.

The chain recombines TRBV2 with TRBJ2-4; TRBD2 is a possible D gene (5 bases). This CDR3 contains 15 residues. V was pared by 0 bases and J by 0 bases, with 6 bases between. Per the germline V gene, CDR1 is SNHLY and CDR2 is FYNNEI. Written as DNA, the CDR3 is TGTGCCAGCAGTGAAGCTGGACTAGCCAAAAACATTCAGTACTTC. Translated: CASSEAGLAKNIQYF.

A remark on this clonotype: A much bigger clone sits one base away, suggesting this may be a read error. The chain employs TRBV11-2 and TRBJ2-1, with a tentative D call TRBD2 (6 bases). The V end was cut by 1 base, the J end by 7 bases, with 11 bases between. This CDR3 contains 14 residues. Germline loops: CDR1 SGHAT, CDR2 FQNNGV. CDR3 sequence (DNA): TGTGCCAGCAGCTTAGGGGGGGACTTGAATGAGCAGTTCTTC. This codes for CASSLGGDLNEQFF.

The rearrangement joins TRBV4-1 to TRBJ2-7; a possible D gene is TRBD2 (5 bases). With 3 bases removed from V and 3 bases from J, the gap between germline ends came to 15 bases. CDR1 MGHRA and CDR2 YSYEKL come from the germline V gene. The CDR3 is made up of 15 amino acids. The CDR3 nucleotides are TGCGCCAGCAGCCAGGACTCCGGACCCATCTACGAGCAGTACTTC. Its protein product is CASSQDSGPIYEQYF.

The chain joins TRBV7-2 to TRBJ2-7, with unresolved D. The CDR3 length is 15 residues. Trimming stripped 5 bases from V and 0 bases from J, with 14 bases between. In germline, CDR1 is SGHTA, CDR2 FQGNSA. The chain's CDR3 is CASSPRRSSSYEQYF. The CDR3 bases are TGTGCCAGCAGCCCCAGAAGGAGTAGCTCCTACGAGCAGTACTTC.

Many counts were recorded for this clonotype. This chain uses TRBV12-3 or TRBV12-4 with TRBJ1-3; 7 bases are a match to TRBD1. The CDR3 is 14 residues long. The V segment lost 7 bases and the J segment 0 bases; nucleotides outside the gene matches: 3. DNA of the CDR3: TGTGCCAGCAACGAGGGGGCCTCTGGAAACACCATATATTTT. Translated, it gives CASNEGASGNTIYF.